This T cell receptor beta chain was sequenced for a study of technical replicates of blood from a few donors. Data came from immunoSEQ multiplex PCR; TCRdb stores just in-frame clones and leaves some out. The table shows about 100,000 clones, with 95% occurring only once. This CDR3 comprises 16 residues. V was trimmed by 1 base and J by 5 bases, leaving 17 bases between them. CDR1 and CDR2 from the germline V gene are SGHVS and FQNEAQ. The chain has TRBV7-8 and TRBJ1-2, with D possibly TRBD1 on 5 matching bases. The TCR comes from a human donor in good health. What was sequenced was T cells isolated from PBMCs. The CDR3 sequence: CASSLVALTDPYGYTF. In DNA form, the CDR3 reads TGTGCCAGCAGCTTAGTGGCCTTGACAGATCCTTATGGCTACACCTTC.